The 11 T cell receptor beta chains listed next were all sequenced from one sample in a study of Ad26.COV2.S vaccination and SARS-CoV-2 variants. Treatment indicated: about 20 received Ad26.COV2.S at low or high dose, single or two shots; about 5 received placebo; per-sample allocation not given. Specimens were obtained on day 63 following the first vaccine or placebo injection. Profiled with immunoSEQ multiplex PCR; TCRdb holds only in-frame clones, not every one. This table holds over 300,000 clones, roughly 85% found once. Sequenced material: peripheral blood, taken in a trial of Ad26.COV2.S vaccine versus placebo. These receptors were taken from a person between 18 and 60 years old who received the Ad26.COV2.S COVID-19 vaccine or a placebo.

This sequence joins TRBV5-5 and TRBJ1-1; D remains unclear. In germline, CDR1 is SGHKS, CDR2 YYEKEE (reference sequence). Trimming stripped 4 bases from V and 1 base from J, with 23 bases between. The CDR3 length is 18 residues. This chain's CDR3 is CASSRNVPWLQWNTEAFF. The CDR3 DNA sequence: TGTGCCAGCAGCCGCAACGTTCCGTGGCTACAGTGGAACACTGAAGCTTTCTTT.

The genes are TRBV7-3 and TRBJ1-1, with D tentatively TRBD1 (6 bases). Germline V gene data show CDR1 as SGHTA and CDR2 as FQGTGA. CDR3 length: 16 residues. V gave up 1 base and J gave up 7 bases, with 19 bases separating them. CDR3 loop: CASSLNSRGGRSEAFF. CDR3 nucleotide sequence: TGTGCCAGCAGCTTAAATTCGAGAGGGGGAAGAAGTGAAGCTTTCTTT.

The chain uses TRBV24-1 and TRBJ1-6; TRBD1 is a possible D gene (5 bases). The CDR3 loop spans 19 amino acids. The germline V gene encodes CDR1 KGHDR and CDR2 SFDVKD. The V and J ends lost 9 bases and 0 bases respectively, with 23 bases between them. The CDR3 is CATYQDKPRQSSYNSPLHF. As DNA, the CDR3 is TGTGCCACCTATCAAGATAAACCTAGACAGAGCTCCTATAATTCACCCCTCCACTTT.

This chain links TRBV6-5 with TRBJ1-4; D ambiguous. Trimming cost V 6 bases and J 3 bases, with 5 bases left between them. Germline lookup yields CDR1 MNHEY and CDR2 SVGAGI. This CDR3 region has 12 residues. This chain's CDR3 is CASSLPNEKLFF. In DNA form, the CDR3 reads TGTGCCAGCAGCCTCCCTAATGAAAAACTGTTTTTT.

The rearrangement links TRBV2 to TRBJ1-2; 10 bases align to TRBD1. The germline V gene has CDR1 SNHLY and CDR2 FYNNEI. The ends lost 6 bases at V and 2 bases at J; junction bases unmatched: 3. The CDR3 covers 14 residues. CDR3 sequence (DNA): TGTGCCAGCAGGGGGGACAGGGGAAACTATGGCTACACCTTC. As protein: CASRGDRGNYGYTF.

The CDR3 nucleotides read TGCGCCAGCAGCTTGGGACACGGCTTCAAGGGGACCCAGTACTTC. Translating it yields CASSLGHGFKGTQYF. The chain employs TRBV5-1 and TRBJ2-5; D is undetermined. Germline loops: CDR1 SGHRS, CDR2 YFSETQ. Trimming shortened V by 0 bases and J by 7 bases, and 16 bases separated the two germline ends. The CDR3 has 15 amino acids.

Remarks on this clone: Other DNA sequences within the sample encode an identical CDR3. This sequence joins TRBV5-1 and TRBJ2-3, with D uncertain. The CDR3 sequence is 14 residues long. Between the trimmed V and J ends, which lost 0 bases and 4 bases, there was a span of 9 bases. Germline values: CDR1 SGHRS, CDR2 YFSETQ. CDR3 residues: CASSLVGRSDTQYF. For the CDR3, the DNA is TGCGCCAGCAGCTTGGTGGGCAGATCAGATACGCAGTATTTT.

CDR3 nucleotide sequence: TGCGCCAGCAGTTTGGACGGGCTCTATGGCTACACCTTC. It codes for CASSLDGLYGYTF. V and J are TRBV4-3 and TRBJ1-2; D remains unclear. V lost 6 bases and J lost 4, with 12 bases in between. Germline V gene sequence: CDR1 LGHNA, CDR2 YSLEER. The CDR3 spans 13 residues.

For this clone: Within the sample, other DNA sequences also encode this same CDR3. The CDR3 reads CASSPDRGSYEQYF. The CDR3 coding sequence is TGTGCCAGCAGTCCCGACAGGGGCTCCTACGAGCAGTACTTC. The chain carries TRBV6-5 and TRBJ2-7; 8 bases fit TRBD1. The germline V gene encodes CDR1 MNHEY and CDR2 SVGAGI. The CDR3 is 14 residues long. V shed 5 bases and J 0 bases; nucleotides not matched to a gene: 3.

This chain joins TRBV7-2 and TRBJ1-1, with 7 nucleotides matching TRBD1. V trimming: 3 bases; J trimming: 1 base; junction bases outside the gene matches: 2. The CDR3 spans 14 residues. Germline CDR1 SGHTA, CDR2 FQGNSA. CDR3 sequence (DNA): TGTGCCAGCAGCTTTCAGGGGGGGAACACTGAAGCTTTCTTT. Amino acids: CASSFQGGNTEAFF.

V is TRBV4-2 and J is TRBJ2-3; weak D call: TRBD2 (5 bases). Germline V gene data show CDR1 as LGHNA and CDR2 as YNFKEQ. The CDR3 extends over 14 amino acids. V was shortened by 3 bases and J by 2 bases, with 9 bases between the two germline ends. CDR3 in amino acids: CASSHQRDTDTQYF. The CDR3 bases are TGTGCCAGCAGCCATCAACGGGACACAGATACGCAGTATTTT.